This TCR beta chain originates from a study of blood T cell repertoires in COVID-19. About the research overall: The United States, Italy and Spain were the sources of the acute and convalescent COVID-19 samples. T cells, B-cell-depleted T cells, or PBMCs supplied cDNA or gDNA.

In the authors' workflow: Estimation of nucleated cell counts relied on the amplification of reference gene primers. Some clones are missing from TCRdb's copy, which holds only in-frame ones; the method was immunoSEQ multiplex PCR. D and trimming come from the DNA, and the V and J calls and clone size come from that table. The data show 200,000 to 250,000 clones, about four fifths seen once. With V trimmed by 2 bases and J by 5 bases, 8 bases remained unmatched. This CDR3 is 16 amino acids long. The germline gives CDR1 WNHNN, CDR2 SYGVQD (reference sequence). Study members were between about 18 and 95 years old and lived in roughly 24 US regions.

Sequenced material: PBMCs or T cells enriched from blood (not recorded which). This clonotype originated in a man between 60 and 75 years old who had recovered from COVID-19. The rearrangement joins TRBV10-1 to TRBJ2-1; 8 bases are a match to TRBD1. CDR3 sequence: CASSEDFRGQDNEQFF. For the CDR3, the DNA is TGCGCCAGCAGTGAGGACTTTCGGGGACAGGACAATGAGCAGTTCTTC.